A single sample is the source of the 17 T cell receptor beta chains below, sequenced in a study of cytomegalovirus exposure and HLA in healthy donors. PCR used 60 Vbeta primers and 13 Jbeta primers. Sequencing used immunoSEQ multiplex PCR; TCRdb keeps in-frame clones, though not all of them. Of over 250,000 clones in the sample, just over 85% are singletons; the top ten hold 4%. The specimen sequenced was PBMCs. These receptor sequences come from a man between 35 and 55 years old in good health and CMV-seropositive.

This chain uses TRBV9 with TRBJ2-7; no definite D call. Germline-derived CDR1 and CDR2 are SGDLS and YYNGEE. The CDR3 spans 15 residues. V was pared by 0 bases and J by 3 bases, with 13 bases between. CDR3 in amino acids: CASSVDMGFYYEQYF. CDR3 in DNA: TGTGCCAGCAGCGTAGATATGGGCTTTTACTACGAGCAGTACTTC.

The chain employs TRBV4-1 and TRBJ2-5; the match to TRBD2 covers 9 bases. After removal of 1 base from V and 1 base from J, the junction contained 7 bases not matched to a gene. Germline V gives CDR1 MGHRA, CDR2 YSYEKL. CDR3 length equals 17 residues. CDR3 nucleotide sequence: TGCGCCAGCAGCCAAGGGCTAGCGGGGCTGCTCCAAGAGACCCAGTACTTC. Amino acids: CASSQGLAGLLQETQYF.

The chain combines TRBV11-3 with TRBJ2-1, with D perhaps TRBD2 (7 bases). The germline V gene has CDR1 SGHNT and CDR2 YENEEA. CDR3 length equals 16 residues. Trimming removed 1 base from V and 3 bases from J, with 13 bases in between. For the CDR3, the DNA is TGTGCCAGCAGCTTAGGAGGGGGGGGAATCTACAATGAGCAGTTCTTC. It codes for CASSLGGGGIYNEQFF. Variable domain in full (rest from reference TRBV11-3 and TRBJ2-1): EAGVVQSPRYKIIEKKQPVAFWCNPISGHNTLYWYLQNLGQGPELLIRYENEEAVDDSQLPKDRFSAERLKGVDSTLKIQPAELGDSAVYLCASSLGGGGIYNEQFFGPGTRLTVL.

This chain uses TRBV5-6 with TRBJ2-7, with no clear D. CDR1 and CDR2 from the germline V gene are SGHDT and YYEEEE. The CDR3 length is 14 residues. V was shortened by 1 base and J by 2 bases, with 10 bases between the two germline ends. The CDR3 spells CASSLRETTYEQYF. CDR3 nucleotide sequence: TGTGCCAGCAGCTTGAGAGAGACAACCTACGAGCAGTACTTC.

The genes are TRBV19 and TRBJ1-2, with a possible D match to TRBD1 (5 bases). The germline CDR1 and CDR2 sequences are LNHDA and SQIVND (reference sequence). V dropped 5 bases and J dropped 4 bases, with 17 bases sitting between them. CDR3 size: 15 residues. The CDR3 DNA sequence: TGTGCCAGTAGTCCCCGCCCCCAGGGCGGCTATGGCTACACCTTC. Its translation is CASSPRPQGGYGYTF.

The chain links TRBV30 to TRBJ2-1, with 8 bases lining up with TRBD1. Germline V gene data show CDR1 as GTSNPN and CDR2 as SVGIG (reference sequence). Unmatched junction bases numbered 11, after V lost 3 bases and J lost 10 bases. This CDR3 is built from 14 residues. The DNA for the CDR3 is TGTGCCTGGAGCGGGGACAGGCCCCGGTGGGAGCAGTTCTTC. It specifies CAWSGDRPRWEQFF.

The chain has TRBV11-2 and TRBJ2-2; tentatively, D is TRBD1 (6 bases). This CDR3 has 15 amino acids. Germline assignment: CDR1 SGHAT and CDR2 FQNNGV. Deletions cut 7 bases from V and 5 bases from J, with 17 bases between. The DNA for the CDR3 is TGTGCCAGCACCGAGGACTGGGGGCTGACCGGGGAGCTGTTTTTT. This sequence encodes CASTEDWGLTGELFF.

The chain uses TRBV7-6 and TRBJ2-4; possible D gene TRBD1, 6 bases. The CDR3 sequence is 19 residues long. From germline, CDR1 is SGHVS and CDR2 FNYEAQ. Trimming shortened V by 5 bases and J by 7 bases, and 30 bases separated the two germline ends. CDR3 residues: CASSPQTRALRGQKNIQYF. In nucleotides, the CDR3 is TGTGCCAGCAGCCCGCAGACCCGGGCGCTAAGGGGACAAAAGAACATTCAGTACTTC.

The genes are TRBV2 and TRBJ1-5, with 12 positions matching TRBD1. The CDR3 runs to 17 residues. V lost 7 bases to trimming and J lost 2 bases; unmatched junction nucleotides: 9. Germline V gene lookup returns CDR1 SNHLY and CDR2 FYNNEI. This CDR3 is CASNAPGTGGRNQPQHF. The CDR3 region has the DNA TGTGCCAGCAACGCACCCGGGACAGGGGGCCGCAATCAGCCCCAGCATTTT.

A word on this clone: An end of the junction differs from the germline gene, which may be a read error. The gene calls are TRBV7-9 and TRBJ2-7, with a tentative D call TRBD2 (6 bases). This CDR3 has 12 residues. Looked up from germline, CDR1 is SEHNR and CDR2 is FQNEAQ (reference sequence). CDR3 sequence (DNA): TGTTCCAGCAGCTTAGTAGCGGTCGAGCAGTACTTC. As protein: CSSSLVAVEQYF.

The V gene is TRBV19, the J gene TRBJ2-3; tentatively, D is TRBD2 (5 bases). Germline CDR1 is LNHDA and CDR2 is SQIVND (reference sequence). The CDR3 is made up of 14 amino acids. Trimming took off 5 bases at V and 5 bases at J, with 14 bases between the two ends. The CDR3 loop reads CASSPGLRGDTQYF. The CDR3 region has the DNA TGTGCCAGTAGTCCGGGCCTCCGGGGAGATACGCAGTATTTT.

The V and J genes are TRBV27 and TRBJ2-7; 12 bases align to TRBD2. CDR1 is MNHEY and CDR2 is SMNVEV in the germline V gene (reference sequence). After removal of 4 bases from V and 5 bases from J, the junction contained 6 bases not matched to a gene. The CDR3 has 15 amino acids. The CDR3 DNA is TGTGCCAGCAGTTGGACTAGCGGGAACCCCAACGAGCAGTACTTC. Encoded protein: CASSWTSGNPNEQYF.

This rearrangement joins TRBV9 to TRBJ1-4; 12 nucleotides agree with TRBD1. Germline V CDR1 and CDR2: SGDLS, YYNGEE. The CDR3 runs 18 residues. V lost 0 bases to trimming and J lost 5 bases; unmatched junction nucleotides: 8. The CDR3 loop reads CASSVGWDRGRVNEKLFF. In DNA form, the CDR3 reads TGTGCCAGCAGCGTAGGATGGGACAGGGGGCGCGTGAATGAAAAACTGTTTTTT.

The chain links TRBV6-5 to TRBJ1-5; TRBD1 matches at 7 bases. This CDR3 spans 14 amino acids. V gave up 8 bases and J gave up 5 bases; unmatched junction bases: 9. Germline CDR1 and CDR2: MNHEY and SVGAGI. CDR3 DNA: TGTGCCAGCGGGCCCCGGGACAGATATCAGCCCCAGCATTTT. Translation: CASGPRDRYQPQHF.

DNA for the CDR3: TGTGCCAGCAGCCCGAAAGGACGGGGTCATGGCTACACCTTC. This encodes CASSPKGRGHGYTF. The rearrangement joins TRBV27 to TRBJ1-2; D remains ambiguous. CDR1 is MNHEY, CDR2 SMNVEV, per germline (reference sequence). Trimming removed 6 bases from V and 6 bases from J, with 17 bases in between. CDR3 size: 14 residues.

In its sample, this clone was seen once. The J gene is TRBJ1-5, the V gene TRBV30, with D possibly being TRBD1 (6 bases). The germline V gene encodes CDR1 GTSNPN and CDR2 SVGIG (reference sequence). The CDR3 has 14 residues. Trimming removed 4 bases from V and 2 bases from J, with 12 bases in between. The chain's CDR3 is CAWMSRGGNQPQHF. CDR3 sequence (DNA): TGTGCCTGGATGTCCAGGGGCGGCAATCAGCCCCAGCATTTT.

The chain combines TRBV6-6 with TRBJ2-7; 11 bases are shared with TRBD1. The CDR3 runs to 15 residues. J gave up 3 bases and V 2 bases, and 3 bases lay outside the gene matches. From germline, CDR1 is MNHNY and CDR2 SVGAGI (reference sequence). The DNA of the CDR3 is TGTGCCAGCAGTTACGCGGGACAGGGGGTCTACGAGCAGTACTTC. Translation: CASSYAGQGVYEQYF.